A single sample is the source of the 27 T cell receptor beta chains below, sequenced in a study of blood T cells in healthy people across ages. Next came a second PCR, run for about 6 to 12 cycles, which used a sample-barcoded 5' primer along with a J-beta primer mix. TCRdb re-called the 5' RACE reads with MiXCR, one entry per CDR3 protein. The sample gives 890,000 or so distinct CDR3 sequences, roughly 60% of which show up once; around 30% is in the top ten. Sequences were obtained from blood. The receptor source for this set is a man younger than 45 in good health.

This clonotype was detected only once. The chain employs TRBV7-2 and TRBJ2-5; weak D call: TRBD2 (6 bases). CDR3 length equals 15 residues. Germline V gives CDR1 SGHTA, CDR2 FQGNSA. V lost 5 bases and J lost 4, with 17 bases in between. The CDR3 reads CASSEFGGRAETQYF. The CDR3 DNA follows: TGTGCCAGCAGCGAGTTCGGAGGGCGGGCAGAGACCCAGTACTTC. The variable domain in full, completed from reference TRBV7-2 and TRBJ2-5, reads GAGVSQSPSNKVTEKGKDVELRCDPISGHTALYWYRQSLGQGLEFLIYFQGNSAPDKSGLPSDRFSAERTGGSVSTLTIQRTQQEDSAVYLCASSEFGGRAETQYFGPGTRLLVL.

V is TRBV20-1 and J is TRBJ2-1; 9 bases agree with TRBD1. Trimming took 3 bases from V and 4 from J; bases not matched to a gene: 1. Germline-derived CDR1 and CDR2 are DFQATT and SNEGSKA (reference sequence). The CDR3 is made up of 13 amino acids. CDR3 nucleotide sequence: TGCAGTGCTAGTGGACAGGGGTACAATGAGCAGTTCTTC. Residues: CSASGQGYNEQFF.

The table lists this clonotype with a few counts. The chain combines TRBV5-1 with TRBJ2-5, with a tentative D call TRBD1 (6 bases). CDR1 SGHRS and CDR2 YFSETQ come from the germline V gene. Trimming shortened V by 0 bases and J by 6 bases, and 12 bases separated the two germline ends. CDR3 length: 14 amino acids. CDR3 bases: TGCGCCAGCAGCTTGGCAGGGGATGTAAAGACCCAGTACTTC. Translation gives CASSLAGDVKTQYF. Drawing the rest from reference TRBV5-1 and TRBJ2-5, the complete variable domain is KAGVTQTPRYLIKTRGQQVTLSCSPISGHRSVSWYQQTPGQGLQFLFEYFSETQRNKGNFPGRFSGRQFSNSRSEMNVSTLELGDSALYLCASSLAGDVKTQYFGPGTRLLVL.

The chain has TRBV6-2 or TRBV6-3 and TRBJ2-5; 9 bases map to TRBD1. TRBJ2-7 explains the end of the DNA better; the J call may be wrong. This CDR3 is built from 14 residues. CDR1 MNHEY and CDR2 SVGEGT come from the germline V gene. The CDR3 DNA is TGTGCCAGCAGTGGGGACAGGGAGTTGAGCGAGCAGTACTTC. Amino acid sequence: CASSGDRELSEQYF.

This clonotype was observed a handful of times. The chain couples TRBV7-2 to TRBJ2-3, with D possibly TRBD1 on 6 matching bases. This CDR3 is built from 15 residues. Trimming shortened V by 3 bases and J by 0 bases, and 10 bases separated the two germline ends. Germline V gene lookup returns CDR1 SGHTA and CDR2 FQGNSA. This CDR3 reads CASSFQGPSTDTQYF. As DNA, the CDR3 is TGTGCCAGCAGCTTCCAGGGGCCGAGCACAGATACGCAGTATTTT.

The rearrangement links TRBV7-2 to TRBJ1-4, with 11 bases identical to TRBD1. After removal of 5 bases from V and 8 bases from J, the junction contained 7 bases not matched to a gene. Germline CDR1 reads SGHTA; CDR2 reads FQGNSA. CDR3 length: 15 amino acids. CDR3 sequence (DNA): TGTGCCAGCAGCACCGGACAGGGGGCGATGGAAAAACTGTTTTTT. It is translated as CASSTGQGAMEKLFF.

The V call is TRBV9, the J call TRBJ2-5; D might be TRBD1 (7 bases). Germline CDR1 is SGDLS and CDR2 is YYNGEE. V lost 0 bases to trimming and J lost 2 bases, with 17 bases between them. CDR3 size: 17 residues. The CDR3 protein is CASSVDGSRGVQETQYF. In nucleotides, the CDR3 is TGTGCCAGCAGCGTAGATGGGAGCAGGGGGGTTCAAGAGACCCAGTACTTC. Complete variable domain (other parts from reference TRBV9 and TRBJ2-5): DSGVTQTPKHLITATGQRVTLRCSPRSGDLSVYWYQQSLDQGLQFLIQYYNGEERAKGNILERFSAQQFPDLHSELNLSSLELGDSALYFCASSVDGSRGVQETQYFGPGTRLLVL.

The chain combines TRBV6-5 with TRBJ2-1; a weak D match, TRBD1 (5 bases). The J call may be mistaken, given a closer DNA end match to TRBJ2-7. Germline V gene data show CDR1 as MNHEY and CDR2 as SVGAGI. The CDR3 contains 11 residues. The CDR3 nucleotides are TGTGCCAGCTTTAGGGGCAATGAGCAGTACTTC. This translates into CASFRGNEQYF.

The chain couples TRBV5-1 to TRBJ2-3; D is possibly TRBD1 (5 bases). The CDR3 length is 16 residues. Deletions cut 6 bases from V and 1 base from J, with 18 bases between. Germline V lookup: CDR1 SGHRS, CDR2 YFSETQ. CDR3 DNA sequence: TGCGCCAGCACCCGGTTCGGTGGGGCCGGCACAGATACGCAGTATTTT. Translating gives CASTRFGGAGTDTQYF.

The CDR3 loop reads CASSLEPPSTGFPPEQYF. Here the CDR3 DNA reads TGTGCCAGCAGCTTAGAACCCCCATCGACAGGCTTCCCCCCCGAGCAGTACTTC. The chain links TRBV7-2 to TRBJ2-4; maybe TRBD1 (6 bases). TRBJ2-7 explains the end of the DNA better; the J call may be wrong. This CDR3 is 18 amino acids long. Germline V gene data show CDR1 as SGHTA and CDR2 as FQGNSA.

The rearrangement joins TRBV29-1 to TRBJ2-1; 7 positions agree with TRBD1. CDR3 length: 14 amino acids. CDR1 is SQVTM and CDR2 is ANQGSEA in the germline V gene. The V segment lost 8 bases and the J segment 4 bases; nucleotides outside the gene matches: 11. This CDR3 reads CSSADRSLYNEQFF. The DNA of the CDR3 is TGCAGCTCCGCGGACAGGAGTCTTTACAATGAGCAGTTCTTC.

This clonotype has just a few counts. The chain employs TRBV12-3 or TRBV12-4 and TRBJ2-5; 7 positions agree with TRBD2. With V trimmed by 6 bases and J by 7 bases, 11 bases remained unmatched. This CDR3 is built from 14 residues. CDR3 sequence: CASRRGDYQATQYF. The CDR3 nucleotides are TGTGCCAGCAGAAGAGGGGACTACCAGGCGACCCAGTACTTC.

The chain combines TRBV10-3 with TRBJ2-5; TRBD1 agrees at 9 bases. V lost 2 bases to trimming and J lost 5 bases; unmatched junction nucleotides: 9. The CDR3 is made up of 16 amino acids. Per germline, CDR1 ENHRY and CDR2 SYGVKD. CDR3 sequence reads: CAISEGTGGGRETQYF. In nucleotides, the CDR3 is TGTGCCATCAGTGAGGGAACAGGGGGCGGAAGGGAGACCCAGTACTTC.

The gene calls are TRBV28 and TRBJ2-3, with 9 nucleotides matching TRBD2. With 3 bases clipped from V and 4 bases from J, the junction kept 8 bases outside the gene matches. CDR1 and CDR2 from the germline V gene are MDHEN and SYDVKM. This CDR3 comprises 16 residues. Here the CDR3 DNA reads TGTGCCAGCAGTTTCGGCCTAGCGGGGTTTGCAGATACGCAGTATTTT. Protein: CASSFGLAGFADTQYF.

This chain joins TRBV24-1 and TRBJ2-5; D may be TRBD2 (5 bases). This CDR3 contains 15 residues. Germline values: CDR1 KGHDR, CDR2 SFDVKD. Trimming cost V 3 bases and J 1 base, with 11 bases left between them. CDR3 DNA sequence: TGTGCCACCAGTGATACGAAGCGGAGCCAAGAGACCCAGTACTTC. Its protein product is CATSDTKRSQETQYF.

The chain combines TRBV4-2 with TRBJ2-3, with 7 bases matching TRBD1. Germline-derived CDR1 and CDR2 are LGHNA and YNFKEQ. The V segment lost 1 base and the J segment 1 base; nucleotides outside the gene matches: 5. The CDR3 spans 16 residues. For the CDR3, the DNA is TGTGCCAGCAGCCAAGCAACAGGGGTGGGCACAGATACGCAGTATTTT. This translates into CASSQATGVGTDTQYF.

V and J are TRBV2 and TRBJ2-6; D may be TRBD1 or TRBD2 (5 bases each). CDR3 length equals 16 residues. Germline V gene lookup returns CDR1 SNHLY and CDR2 FYNNEI. The ends were cut back, 9 bases at V and 0 bases at J, with 15 bases in the middle. The chain's CDR3 is CASLNRGPSGANVLTF. CDR3 DNA sequence: TGTGCCAGTCTGAATCGGGGACCCTCTGGGGCCAACGTCCTGACTTTC.

Worth noting for this clonotype: An end of the junction does not agree with germline; a read error may underlie this. The chain combines TRBV6-2 or TRBV6-3 with TRBJ2-1, with D perhaps given as TRBD1 or TRBD2 (6 bases each). Germline lookup yields CDR1 MNHEY and CDR2 SVGEGT. The CDR3 contains 15 residues. The CDR3 sequence: CASSFFSGGGNGQFF. For the CDR3, the DNA is TGTGCCAGCAGTTTCTTCTCCGGGGGCGGCAATGGGCAGTTCTTC.

Only a few counts were recorded for this clonotype. The genes are TRBV9 and TRBJ2-1, with unresolved D. In germline, CDR1 is SGDLS, CDR2 YYNGEE. The CDR3 spans 11 residues. Trimming stripped 4 bases from V and 8 bases from J, with 7 bases between. As DNA, the CDR3 is TGTGCCAGCAGCTTCCAGGATGAGCAGTTCTTC. It specifies CASSFQDEQFF.

A few counts support this clonotype. The chain recombines TRBV7-9 with TRBJ2-7; D assignment may be TRBD1 or TRBD2 (5 bases each). Germline-derived CDR1 and CDR2 are SEHNR and FQNEAQ (reference sequence). CDR3 length equals 16 residues. Deletions cut 5 bases from V and 6 bases from J, with 23 bases between. The CDR3: CASSLRDGWGSGEQYF. CDR3 coding DNA: TGTGCCAGCAGCCTAAGGGACGGATGGGGTTCTGGCGAGCAGTACTTC.

The chain joins TRBV9 to TRBJ2-3, with a tentative D call TRBD2 (5 bases). Per germline, CDR1 SGDLS and CDR2 YYNGEE. Deletions cut 0 bases from V and 4 bases from J, with 15 bases between. CDR3 length: 16 amino acids. The chain's CDR3 is CASSVGSGSRPDTQYF. In nucleotides, the CDR3 is TGTGCCAGCAGCGTAGGGTCGGGGAGCCGCCCAGATACGCAGTATTTT.

The V gene is TRBV10-3, the J gene TRBJ1-6; no reliable D call. V shed 6 bases and J shed 6 bases, with 9 bases lying between them. From germline, CDR1 is ENHRY and CDR2 SYGVKD. This CDR3 has 13 amino acids. The CDR3: CAIREMANSPLHF. CDR3 nucleotides: TGTGCCATCAGGGAGATGGCTAATTCACCCCTCCACTTT.

The V gene is TRBV5-1, the J gene TRBJ2-7; 9 bases are a match to TRBD1. J gave up 3 bases and V 0 bases, and 10 bases lay outside the gene matches. There are 17 residues in the CDR3. From germline, CDR1 is SGHRS and CDR2 YFSETQ. CDR3 protein: CASSLASDDRGSYEQYF. Written as DNA, the CDR3 is TGCGCCAGCAGCTTGGCCTCAGATGACAGGGGGAGCTACGAGCAGTACTTC.

In this sample, this clonotype turned up a few times. This chain links TRBV6-5 with TRBJ2-1; D is perhaps TRBD1 or TRBD2 (5 bases each). V dropped 1 base and J dropped 7 bases, with 14 bases sitting between them. CDR1 MNHEY and CDR2 SVGAGI come from the germline V gene. The length of the CDR3 is 15 residues. The CDR3 is CASSYFEGPINEQFF. The CDR3 DNA reads as TGTGCCAGCAGTTACTTCGAGGGACCGATAAATGAGCAGTTCTTC.

The chain carries TRBV7-2 and TRBJ2-4; possibly TRBD2 for D (6 bases). The closer fit of TRBJ2-7 to the DNA end suggests the J call may be wrong. The CDR3 is 17 residues long. The germline gives CDR1 SGHTA, CDR2 FQGNSA. CDR3 sequence reads: CASSLVSGWGRADEQYF. DNA of the CDR3: TGTGCCAGCAGCTTAGTTAGCGGATGGGGCAGGGCTGACGAGCAGTACTTC.

This clonotype was seen more than once but under ten times. The rearrangement joins TRBV2 to TRBJ2-3; 10 bases are shared with TRBD2. The CDR3 runs to 16 residues. Germline CDR1 and CDR2: SNHLY and FYNNEI. Trimming cost V 6 bases and J 0 bases; bases outside gene matches: 6. The CDR3 sequence: CASSARTSGSTDTQYF. Written as DNA, the CDR3 is TGTGCCAGCAGCGCCCGGACTAGCGGTAGCACAGATACGCAGTATTTT.

The rearrangement joins TRBV12-3 or TRBV12-4 to TRBJ2-1; D is uncertain. The ends were cut back, 6 bases at V and 3 bases at J, with 9 bases in the middle. This CDR3 is built from 13 residues. CDR3 sequence (DNA): TGTGCCAGCAGGCCTGGGATCTACAATGAGCAGTTCTTC. Encoded protein: CASRPGIYNEQFF.